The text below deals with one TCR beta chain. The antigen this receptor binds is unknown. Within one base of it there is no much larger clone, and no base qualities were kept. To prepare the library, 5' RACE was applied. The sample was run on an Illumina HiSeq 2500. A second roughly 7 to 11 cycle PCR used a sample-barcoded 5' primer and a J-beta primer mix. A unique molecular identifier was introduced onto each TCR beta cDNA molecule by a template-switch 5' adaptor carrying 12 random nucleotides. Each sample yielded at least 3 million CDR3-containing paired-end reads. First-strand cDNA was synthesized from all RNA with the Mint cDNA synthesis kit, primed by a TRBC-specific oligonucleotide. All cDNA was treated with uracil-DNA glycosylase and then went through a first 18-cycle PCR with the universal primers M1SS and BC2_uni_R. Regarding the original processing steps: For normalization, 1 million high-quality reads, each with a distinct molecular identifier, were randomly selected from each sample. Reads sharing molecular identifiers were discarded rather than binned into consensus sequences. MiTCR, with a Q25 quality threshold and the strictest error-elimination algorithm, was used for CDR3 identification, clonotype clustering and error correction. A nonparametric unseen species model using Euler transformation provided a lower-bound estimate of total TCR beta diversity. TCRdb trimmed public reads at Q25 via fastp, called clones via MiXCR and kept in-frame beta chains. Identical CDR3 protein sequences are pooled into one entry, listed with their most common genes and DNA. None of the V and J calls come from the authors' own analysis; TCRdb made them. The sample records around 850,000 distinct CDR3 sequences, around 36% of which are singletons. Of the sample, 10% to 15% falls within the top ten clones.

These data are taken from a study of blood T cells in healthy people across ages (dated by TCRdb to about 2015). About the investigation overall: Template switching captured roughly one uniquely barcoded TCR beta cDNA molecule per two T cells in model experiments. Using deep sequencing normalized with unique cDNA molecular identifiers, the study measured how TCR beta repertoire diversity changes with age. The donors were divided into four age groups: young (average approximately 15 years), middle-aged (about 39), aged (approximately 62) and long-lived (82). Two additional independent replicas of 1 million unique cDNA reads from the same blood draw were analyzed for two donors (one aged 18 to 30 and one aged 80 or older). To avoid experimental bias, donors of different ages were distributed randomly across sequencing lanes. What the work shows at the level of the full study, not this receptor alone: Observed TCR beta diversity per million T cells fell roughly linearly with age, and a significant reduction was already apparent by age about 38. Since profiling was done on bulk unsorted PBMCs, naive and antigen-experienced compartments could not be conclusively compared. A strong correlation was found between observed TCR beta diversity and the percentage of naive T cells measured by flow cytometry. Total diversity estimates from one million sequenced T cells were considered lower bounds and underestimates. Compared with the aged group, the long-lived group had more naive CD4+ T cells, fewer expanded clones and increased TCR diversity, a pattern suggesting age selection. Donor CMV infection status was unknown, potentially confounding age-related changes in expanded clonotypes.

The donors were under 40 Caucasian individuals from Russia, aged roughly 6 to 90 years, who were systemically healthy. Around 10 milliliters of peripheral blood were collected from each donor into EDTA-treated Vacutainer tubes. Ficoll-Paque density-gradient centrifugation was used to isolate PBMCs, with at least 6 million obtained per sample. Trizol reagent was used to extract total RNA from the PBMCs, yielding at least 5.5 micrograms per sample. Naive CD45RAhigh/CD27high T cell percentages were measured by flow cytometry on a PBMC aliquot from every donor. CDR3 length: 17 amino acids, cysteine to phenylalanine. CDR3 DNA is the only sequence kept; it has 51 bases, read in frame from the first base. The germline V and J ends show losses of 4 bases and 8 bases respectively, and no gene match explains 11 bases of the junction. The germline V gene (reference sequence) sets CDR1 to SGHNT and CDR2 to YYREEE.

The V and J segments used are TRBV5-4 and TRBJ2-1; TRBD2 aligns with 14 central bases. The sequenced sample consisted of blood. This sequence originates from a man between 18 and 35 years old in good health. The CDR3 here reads CASSLRTSGGSVYEQFF. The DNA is TGTGCCAGCAGCCTAAGGACTAGCGGGGGGTCGGTCTATGAGCAGTTCTTC.